This T cell receptor (beta chain) is from a study of CD8+ T cells in alopecia areata. Study-level information: In an open-label trial, patients got 5 to 10 mg tofacitinib twice daily. Overall study results and limits: In scalp, tofacitinib significantly decreased clonality and expanded CD8+ clones among the top 100. On tofacitinib, scalp and blood still held many of the expanded lesional clones. Lesional scalp exceeded normal scalp in clonality, especially in alopecia totalis/universalis.

This clone appeared a few times. As yet, its antigen is unknown. Described treatment: oral pan-JAK inhibitor, 5-10 mg twice daily. RNA, once extracted, was reverse transcribed into cDNA for use as the sequencing template. Clones were read by immunoSEQ multiplex PCR, and TCRdb kept only the in-frame ones, dropping some. The sample consists of some 170,000 clones, roughly 53% of them appearing once. Germline CDR1 is SQVTM and CDR2 is ANQGSEA. The CDR3 covers 13 residues. Trimming took off 7 bases at V and 2 bases at J, with 14 bases between the two ends. Material: CD8+ T cells sorted from blood, obtained at week 24, from a patient treated with tofacitinib. The rearrangement uses TRBV29-1 and TRBJ1-2; D is possibly TRBD1 (5 bases). This receptor was identified in a human donor with alopecia areata. CDR3 bases: TGCAGCGCCTCCGGGACTGCCAACTATGGCTACACCTTC. It specifies CSASGTANYGYTF.